A single sample is the source of the 7 T cell receptor beta chains below, sequenced in a study of CD8+CD57+ T cells in acquired aplastic anemia. CD8+CD57+ cell expansion, shown by flow cytometry, had occurred in the patients selected for sequencing. Genomic DNA served as template for TCR beta VDJ and CDR3 profiling. In TCRdb, the reads were re-called with MiXCR into one record per CDR3 protein. Among 150,000 or so distinct CDR3 sequences listed, less than 60% were seen once. What was sequenced was sorted CD4+, CD8+, or CD8+CD57+ T cells (not recorded which) from PBMCs. The receptors were gathered from a human donor with aplastic anemia.

To note about this clonotype: The junction departs from the called germline gene at one end, perhaps through a read error. This sequence joins TRBV2 and TRBJ2-7; TRBD2 might be the D (6 bases). CDR3 length equals 13 residues. Per the germline V gene, CDR1 is SNHLY and CDR2 is FYNNEI. The CDR3 protein is CSAGGTGIGEQYF. Here the CDR3 DNA reads TGCAGTGCTGGGGGGACGGGGATCGGCGAGCAGTACTTC.

This CDR3 reads CATSRDVVDSYNEQFF. As DNA, the CDR3 is TGTGCCACCAGCAGAGATGTAGTGGACTCCTACAATGAGCAGTTCTTC. The chain has TRBV15 and TRBJ2-1; D uncertain. Germline CDR1 LNHNV, CDR2 YYDKDF (reference sequence). This CDR3 spans 16 amino acids. V was pared by 0 bases and J by 0 bases, with 9 bases between.

The J gene is TRBJ1-1, the V gene TRBV7-2; no definite D call. The V gene's germline CDR1 is SGHTA and CDR2 FQGNSA. This CDR3 is built from 16 residues. Trimming cost V 1 base and J 1 base, with 13 bases left between them. The CDR3 loop is CASSLEMASGNTEAFF. The CDR3 DNA is TGTGCCAGCAGCTTAGAGATGGCTAGCGGGAACACTGAAGCTTTCTTT.

Notes on this clonotype: At one end, the junction sequence differs from germline, possibly due to a read error. The chain couples TRBV19 to TRBJ2-5; D remains unclear. The J call may be in error: the DNA end matches TRBJ2-1 better. This CDR3 region has 15 residues. The germline CDR1 and CDR2 sequences are LNHDA and SQIVND (reference sequence). Written as DNA, the CDR3 is TGTGCTAGTAGTATTCGTGCAGGACCCTACAATGAGCAGTTCTTC. Protein sequence: CASSIRAGPYNEQFF.

CDR3 protein: CASSLGQGRGAFF. The CDR3 DNA sequence: TGTGCCAGCAGTCTCGGACAGGGCCGTGGGGCTTTCTTT. This chain uses TRBV2 with TRBJ1-1, with 8 bases that match TRBD1. Germline V gene sequence: CDR1 SNHLY, CDR2 FYNNEI. This CDR3 spans 13 amino acids. The J segment lost 11 bases and the V segment lost 5 bases, leaving 10 bases of the junction unmatched.

This clonotype occurred many times. This sequence joins TRBV4-2 and TRBJ2-1, with TRBD2 identical over 7 bases. The trim removed 4 bases at V and 9 bases at J, leaving 9 bases unmatched. This CDR3 region has 14 residues. The germline V gene encodes CDR1 LGHNA and CDR2 YNFKEQ. The CDR3 is CASSPPGRVGEQFF. The CDR3 bases are TGTGCCAGCAGCCCCCCTGGGAGGGTGGGTGAGCAGTTCTTC.

A remark on this clonotype: A much larger clone sits a single nucleotide away, making a read error possible. The chain uses TRBV27 and TRBJ1-6, with a possible D match to TRBD1 (5 bases). The CDR3 is 15 amino acids. Germline CDR1 reads MNHEY; CDR2 reads SMNVEV (reference sequence). This chain's CDR3 is CASSPDSTYNSSLHF. The CDR3 nucleotides are TGTGCCAGCAGTCCTGACAGCACCTATAATTCATCCCTCCACTTT.